This is a list of T cell receptor beta chains from one sample in a study of blood T cells in healthy people across ages. TCRdb re-analysed the 5' RACE reads in MiXCR, keeping a single row per CDR3 protein. In the table there are roughly 1,500,000 distinct CDR3 sequences, about 32% of which are singletons. Sequencing was performed on blood. The receptors were gathered from a woman between 25 and 40 years old in good health. Each CDR3 is given with its conserved first and last residue. The order of the fields is clone size, D gene, V gene, J gene, CDR3 protein, CDR3 DNA. A D gene is named only where the DNA matches it firmly. Rows may omit the clone size; those that give it use once, few, many or a size class.

abundance: few
d_gene: .
v_gene: TRBV18
j_gene: TRBJ1-1
CDR3aa: CASSRQRGDTEAFF
CDR3nt: TGTGCCAGCTCACGGCAGCGAGGAGACACTGAAGCTTTCTTT

abundance: .
d_gene: TRBD2
v_gene: TRBV20-1
j_gene: TRBJ2-3
CDR3aa: CSASLWASGSTDTQYF
CDR3nt: TGCAGTGCTAGTCTCTGGGCTAGCGGTAGCACAGATACGCAGTATTTT

abundance: .
d_gene: .
v_gene: TRBV6-2/TRBV6-3
j_gene: TRBJ1-2
CDR3aa: CASRRGRGYTF
CDR3nt: TGTGCCAGCAGAAGGGGCCGGGGCTACACCTTC

abundance: .
d_gene: .
v_gene: TRBV20-1
j_gene: TRBJ2-7
CDR3aa: CSAQNGGLGEQYF
CDR3nt: TGCAGTGCTCAGAACGGGGGCTTAGGCGAGCAGTACTTC

abundance: once
d_gene: .
v_gene: TRBV28
j_gene: TRBJ2-7
CDR3aa: CASSPQPRDGGSYEQYF
CDR3nt: TGTGCCAGCAGTCCCCAACCCCGGGACGGGGGTTCATACGAGCAGTACTTC

abundance: few
d_gene: .
v_gene: TRBV28
j_gene: TRBJ2-4
CDR3aa: CASSLLGYQNIQYF
CDR3nt: TGTGCCAGCAGTTTATTGGGGTACCAAAACATTCAGTACTTC

abundance: .
d_gene: TRBD1
v_gene: TRBV19
j_gene: TRBJ1-1
CDR3aa: CASRNRGPGTEAFF
CDR3nt: TGTGCCAGTAGAAACAGGGGGCCGGGCACTGAAGCTTTCTTT

abundance: few
d_gene: TRBD2
v_gene: TRBV28
j_gene: TRBJ2-7
CDR3aa: CASSSRGGRSYEQYF
CDR3nt: TGTGCCAGCAGCTCTCGGGGGGGCCGGTCCTACGAGCAGTACTTC

abundance: .
d_gene: .
v_gene: TRBV29-1
j_gene: TRBJ1-2
CDR3aa: CSVFSYYGYTF
CDR3nt: TGCAGCGTTTTTTCTTACTATGGCTACACCTTC

abundance: .
d_gene: TRBD2
v_gene: TRBV20-1
j_gene: TRBJ2-5
CDR3aa: CSAWGGAEGARYF
CDR3nt: TGCAGTGCTTGGGGGGGAGCGGAAGGCGCTCGGTACTTC

abundance: few
d_gene: .
v_gene: TRBV5-1
j_gene: TRBJ1-2
CDR3aa: CASSLATPGQDGYTF
CDR3nt: TGCGCCAGCAGCTTGGCTACTCCGGGACAAGATGGCTACACCTTC

abundance: .
d_gene: .
v_gene: TRBV12-3/TRBV12-4
j_gene: TRBJ1-3
CDR3aa: CASSLTNTRYF
CDR3nt: TGTGCCAGCAGCCTCACAAACACCAGATATTTT

abundance: .
d_gene: .
v_gene: TRBV24-1
j_gene: TRBJ1-2
CDR3aa: CATSGYEVYGYTF
CDR3nt: TGTGCCACCAGTGGGTACGAAGTCTATGGCTACACCTTC

abundance: few
d_gene: .
v_gene: TRBV18
j_gene: TRBJ2-4
CDR3aa: CASSHLGDGKNIQYF
CDR3nt: TGTGCCAGCTCACACCTAGGGGACGGCAAAAACATTCAGTACTTC

abundance: .
d_gene: TRBD2
v_gene: TRBV7-2
j_gene: TRBJ2-5
CDR3aa: CASRAGSGGARWETQYF
CDR3nt: TGTGCCAGCCGAGCGGGTAGCGGGGGCGCCAGGTGGGAGACCCAGTACTTC

abundance: few
d_gene: TRBD2
v_gene: TRBV7-2
j_gene: TRBJ2-1
CDR3aa: CASSARTSGSMAEQFF
CDR3nt: TGTGCCAGCAGCGCCCGGACTAGCGGGAGTATGGCTGAGCAGTTCTTC

abundance: few
d_gene: TRBD1
v_gene: TRBV3-1
j_gene: TRBJ1-1
CDR3aa: CASSTGTGMGTEAFF
CDR3nt: TGTGCCAGCAGCACCGGGACAGGGATGGGCACTGAAGCTTTCTTT

abundance: .
d_gene: .
v_gene: TRBV27
j_gene: TRBJ2-3
CDR3aa: CASSRPMGTQYF
CDR3nt: TGTGCCAGCAGTAGGCCGATGGGGACGCAGTATTTT

abundance: few
d_gene: .
v_gene: TRBV14
j_gene: TRBJ2-5
CDR3aa: CASSTTAGRETQYF
CDR3nt: TGTGCCAGCAGCACTACGGCCGGGCGGGAGACCCAGTACTTC

abundance: .
d_gene: TRBD1
v_gene: TRBV18
j_gene: TRBJ2-1
CDR3aa: CASSPLGQGMLNEQFF
CDR3nt: TGTGCCAGCTCACCTCTGGGACAGGGAATGCTCAATGAGCAGTTCTTC

abundance: .
d_gene: .
v_gene: TRBV7-2
j_gene: TRBJ1-1
CDR3aa: CASSPVVPGAGDTEAFF
CDR3nt: TGTGCCAGCAGCCCAGTGGTTCCGGGGGCTGGCGACACTGAAGCTTTCTTT

abundance: .
d_gene: .
v_gene: TRBV28
j_gene: TRBJ1-1
CDR3aa: CASLDSQTEAFF
CDR3nt: TGTGCCAGCCTGGACAGCCAGACAGAAGCTTTCTTT